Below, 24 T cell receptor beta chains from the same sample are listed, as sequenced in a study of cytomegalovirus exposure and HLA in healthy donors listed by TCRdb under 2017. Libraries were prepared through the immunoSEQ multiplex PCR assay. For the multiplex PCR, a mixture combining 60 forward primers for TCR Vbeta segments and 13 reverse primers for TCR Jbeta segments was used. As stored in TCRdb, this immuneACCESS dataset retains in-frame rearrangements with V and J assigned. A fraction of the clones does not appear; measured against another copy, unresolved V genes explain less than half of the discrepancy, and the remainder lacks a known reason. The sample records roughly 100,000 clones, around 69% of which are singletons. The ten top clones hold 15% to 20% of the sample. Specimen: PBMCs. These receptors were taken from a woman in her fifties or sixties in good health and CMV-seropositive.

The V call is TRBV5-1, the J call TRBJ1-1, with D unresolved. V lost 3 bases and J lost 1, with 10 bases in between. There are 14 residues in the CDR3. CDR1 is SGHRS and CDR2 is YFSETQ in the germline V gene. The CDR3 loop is CASSSGSPNTEAFF. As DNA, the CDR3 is TGCGCCAGCAGCTCCGGGAGTCCGAACACTGAAGCTTTCTTT.

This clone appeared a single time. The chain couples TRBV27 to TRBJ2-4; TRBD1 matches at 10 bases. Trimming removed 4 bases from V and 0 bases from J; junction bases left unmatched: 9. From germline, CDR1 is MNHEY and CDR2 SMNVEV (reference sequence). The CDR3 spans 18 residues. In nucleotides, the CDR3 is TGTGCCAGCAGTTCCTCCGGGACAGGGGTTTTAGCCAAAAACATTCAGTACTTC. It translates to CASSSSGTGVLAKNIQYF.

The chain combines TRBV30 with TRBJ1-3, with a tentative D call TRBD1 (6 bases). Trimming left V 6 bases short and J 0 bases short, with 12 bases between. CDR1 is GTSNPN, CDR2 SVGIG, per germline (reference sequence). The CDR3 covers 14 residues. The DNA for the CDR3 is TGTGCCTGTCAGGACAGCCTCTCTGGAAACACCATATATTTT. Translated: CACQDSLSGNTIYF.

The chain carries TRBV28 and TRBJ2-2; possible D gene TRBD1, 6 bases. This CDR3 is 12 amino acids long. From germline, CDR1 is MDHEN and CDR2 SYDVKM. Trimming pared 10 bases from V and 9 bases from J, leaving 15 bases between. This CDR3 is CAIGGGRRELFF. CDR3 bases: TGTGCCATCGGTGGGGGCAGAAGGGAGCTGTTTTTT.

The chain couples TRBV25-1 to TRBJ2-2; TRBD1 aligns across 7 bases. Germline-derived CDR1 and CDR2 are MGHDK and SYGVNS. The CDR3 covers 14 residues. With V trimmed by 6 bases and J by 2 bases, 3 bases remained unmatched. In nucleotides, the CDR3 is TGTGCCAGCAGGAGACAGGGAAACACCGGGGAGCTGTTTTTT. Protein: CASRRQGNTGELFF.

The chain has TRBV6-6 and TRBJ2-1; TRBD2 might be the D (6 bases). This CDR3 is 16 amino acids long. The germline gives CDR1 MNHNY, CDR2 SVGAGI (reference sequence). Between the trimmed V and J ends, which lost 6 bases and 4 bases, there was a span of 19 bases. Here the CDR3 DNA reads TGTGCCAGCAGGGACTGGGGTGGCGGGACGTACAATGAGCAGTTCTTC. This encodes CASRDWGGGTYNEQFF.

CDR3 in amino acids: CASSPRREAQYF. In nucleotides, the CDR3 is TGTGCCAGCTCACCAAGGAGGGAAGCGCAGTATTTT. The genes are TRBV18 and TRBJ2-3, with a tentative D call TRBD2 (6 bases). Between the trimmed V and J ends, which lost 2 bases and 10 bases, there was a span of 10 bases. Looked up from germline, CDR1 is KGHSH and CDR2 is LQKENI. CDR3 length: 12 amino acids. The full variable domain, in which reference TRBV18 and TRBJ2-3 provide the parts outside the CDR3, is NAGVMQNPRHLVRRRGQEARLRCSPMKGHSHVYWYRQLPEEGLKFMVYLQKENIIDESGMPKERFSAEFPKEGPSILRIQQVVRGDSAAYFCASSPRREAQYFGPGTRLTVL.

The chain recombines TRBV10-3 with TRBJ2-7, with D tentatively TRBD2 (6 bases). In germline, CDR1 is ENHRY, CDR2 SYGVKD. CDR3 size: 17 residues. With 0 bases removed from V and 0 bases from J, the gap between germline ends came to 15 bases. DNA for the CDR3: TGTGCCATCAGTGAGTCGGAGGAGGGAAAGAGCTCCTACGAGCAGTACTTC. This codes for CAISESEEGKSSYEQYF.

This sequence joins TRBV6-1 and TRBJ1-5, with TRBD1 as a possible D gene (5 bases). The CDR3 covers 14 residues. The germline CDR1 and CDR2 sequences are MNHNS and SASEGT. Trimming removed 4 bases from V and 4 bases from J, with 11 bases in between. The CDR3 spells CASSAQGTNQPQHF. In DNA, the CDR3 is TGTGCCAGCAGTGCTCAGGGAACTAATCAGCCCCAGCATTTT.

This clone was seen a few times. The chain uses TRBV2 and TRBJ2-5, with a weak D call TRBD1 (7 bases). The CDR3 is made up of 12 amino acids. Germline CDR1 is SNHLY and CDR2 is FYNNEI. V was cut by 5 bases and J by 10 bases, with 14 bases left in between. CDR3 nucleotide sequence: TGTGCCAGCAGTCGTCCCAGGGGGGACCAGTACTTC. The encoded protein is CASSRPRGDQYF.

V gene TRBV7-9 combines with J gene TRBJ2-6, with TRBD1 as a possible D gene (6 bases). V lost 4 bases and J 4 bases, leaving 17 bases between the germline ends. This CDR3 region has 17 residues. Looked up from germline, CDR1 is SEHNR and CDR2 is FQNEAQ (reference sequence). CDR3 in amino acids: CASSSRDTHLGANVLTF. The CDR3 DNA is TGTGCCAGCAGCTCCCGGGACACCCACCTAGGGGCCAACGTCCTGACTTTC.

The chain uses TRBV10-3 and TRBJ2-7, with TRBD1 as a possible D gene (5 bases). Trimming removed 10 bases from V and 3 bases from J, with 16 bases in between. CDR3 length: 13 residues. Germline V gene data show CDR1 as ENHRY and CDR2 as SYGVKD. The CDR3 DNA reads TGTGCCAGCGGACAACAAAAGGGCTACGAGCAGTACTTC. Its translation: CASGQQKGYEQYF.

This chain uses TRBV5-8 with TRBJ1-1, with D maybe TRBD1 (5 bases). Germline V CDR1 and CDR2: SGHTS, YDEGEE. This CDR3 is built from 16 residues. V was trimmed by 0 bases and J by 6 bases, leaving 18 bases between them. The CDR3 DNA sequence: TGTGCCAGCAGCTTGGTTGGTGGCAGGGATTGGCCTGAAGCTTTCTTT. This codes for CASSLVGGRDWPEAFF.

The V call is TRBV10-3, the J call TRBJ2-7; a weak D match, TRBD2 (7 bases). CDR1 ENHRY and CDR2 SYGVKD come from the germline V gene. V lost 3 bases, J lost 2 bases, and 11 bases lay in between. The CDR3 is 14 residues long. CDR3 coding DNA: TGTGCCATCAGTGAAAAGGGGGGGGCCTACGAGCAGTACTTC. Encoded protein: CAISEKGGAYEQYF.

The CDR3: CASSSILGRKYNEQFF. In DNA, the CDR3 is TGTGCCAGCAGTTCTATTCTTGGGAGGAAGTACAATGAGCAGTTCTTC. This chain links TRBV6-5 with TRBJ2-1; TRBD2 might be the D (6 bases). The germline V gene encodes CDR1 MNHEY and CDR2 SVGAGI. This CDR3 contains 16 residues. The ends were cut back, 4 bases at V and 4 bases at J, with 17 bases in the middle.

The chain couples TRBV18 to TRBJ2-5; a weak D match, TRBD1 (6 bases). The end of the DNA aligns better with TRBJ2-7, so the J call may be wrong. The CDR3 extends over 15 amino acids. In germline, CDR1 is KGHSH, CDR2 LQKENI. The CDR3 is CASSPPMGALYEQYF. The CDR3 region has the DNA TGTGCCAGCTCACCGCCTATGGGGGCCCTTTACGAGCAGTACTTC.

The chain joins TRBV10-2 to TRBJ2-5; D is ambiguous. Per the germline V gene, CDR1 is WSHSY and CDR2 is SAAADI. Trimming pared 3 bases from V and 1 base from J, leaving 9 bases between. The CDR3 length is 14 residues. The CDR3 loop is CASSDTTVQETQYF. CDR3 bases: TGCGCCAGCAGTGATACAACAGTCCAAGAGACCCAGTACTTC.

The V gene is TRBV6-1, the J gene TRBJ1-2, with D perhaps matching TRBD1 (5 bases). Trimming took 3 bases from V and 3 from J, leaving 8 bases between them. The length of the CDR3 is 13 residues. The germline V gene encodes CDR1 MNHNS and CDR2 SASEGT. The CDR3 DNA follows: TGTGCCAGCAGTGATCAGGGATACTATGGCTACACCTTC. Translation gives CASSDQGYYGYTF.

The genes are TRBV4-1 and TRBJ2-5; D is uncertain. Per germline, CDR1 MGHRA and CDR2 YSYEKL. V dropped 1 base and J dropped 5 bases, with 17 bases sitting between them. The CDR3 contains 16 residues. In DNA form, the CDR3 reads TGCGCCAGCAGCCAAGCGGTTTCTGGAGTCCGGGAGACCCAGTACTTC. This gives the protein CASSQAVSGVRETQYF.

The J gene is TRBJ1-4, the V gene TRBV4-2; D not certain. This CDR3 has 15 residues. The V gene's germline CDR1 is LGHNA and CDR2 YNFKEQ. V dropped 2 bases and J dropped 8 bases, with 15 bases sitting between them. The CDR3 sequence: CASSQPPGVMEKLFF. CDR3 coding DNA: TGTGCCAGCAGCCAACCACCTGGAGTGATGGAAAAACTGTTTTTT.

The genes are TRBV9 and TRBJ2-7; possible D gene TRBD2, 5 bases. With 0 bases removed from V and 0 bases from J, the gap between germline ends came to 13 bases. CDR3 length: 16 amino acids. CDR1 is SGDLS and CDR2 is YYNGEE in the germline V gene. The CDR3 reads CASSVGASFSSYEQYF. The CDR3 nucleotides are TGTGCCAGCAGCGTAGGGGCTAGCTTCAGCTCCTACGAGCAGTACTTC. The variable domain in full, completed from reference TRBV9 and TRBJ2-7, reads DSGVTQTPKHLITATGQRVTLRCSPRSGDLSVYWYQQSLDQGLQFLIQYYNGEERAKGNILERFSAQQFPDLHSELNLSSLELGDSALYFCASSVGASFSSYEQYFGPGTRLTVT.

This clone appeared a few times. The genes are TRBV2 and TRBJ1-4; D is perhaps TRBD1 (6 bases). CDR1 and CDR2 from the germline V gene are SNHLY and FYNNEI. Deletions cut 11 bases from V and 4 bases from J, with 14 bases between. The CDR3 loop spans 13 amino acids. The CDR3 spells CAGTGTLNEKLFF. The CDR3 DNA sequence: TGTGCCGGAACCGGGACACTTAATGAAAAACTGTTTTTT.

CDR3 nucleotide sequence: TGTGCCAGCAGCCTTATACAGGGGGCTCGTGGGGCCAACGTCCTGACTTTC. Amino acids: CASSLIQGARGANVLTF. The chain joins TRBV2 to TRBJ2-6; the match to TRBD1 covers 9 bases. The CDR3 loop spans 17 amino acids. CDR1 SNHLY and CDR2 FYNNEI come from the germline V gene. The V gene end was trimmed by 6 bases and the J gene end by 3 bases; junction bases not matched to a gene: 9.

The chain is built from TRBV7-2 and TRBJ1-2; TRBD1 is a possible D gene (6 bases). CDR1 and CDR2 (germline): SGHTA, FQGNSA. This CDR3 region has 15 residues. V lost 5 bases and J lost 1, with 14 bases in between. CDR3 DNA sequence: TGTGCCAGCAGCCGTCCCGGGACAAGTAACTATGGCTACACCTTC. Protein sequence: CASSRPGTSNYGYTF.